The present T cell receptor (beta chain) was sequenced within a study of early T cells in non-severe SARS-CoV-2 infection. Study-wide background: From unsorted whole blood, bulk RNA was sequenced, and the chains remained unpaired.

Individual cDNA molecules each received unique molecular identifiers attached to them. TCRdb ran MiXCR on the 5' RACE reads and lists one entry per CDR3 protein. The sample carries some 33,000 distinct CDR3 sequences, 5% to 6.5% recorded once. Germline assignment: CDR1 SGHVS and CDR2 FNYEAQ. Deletions cut 4 bases from V and 1 base from J, with 12 bases between. The CDR3 runs 15 residues. The sequenced material came from whole blood. This receptor was identified in an adult who was a healthcare worker with PCR-confirmed SARS-CoV-2 infection or an uninfected control (not recorded which). The chain links TRBV7-6 to TRBJ2-3; D is undetermined. CDR3 protein: CASSSWTQGTDTQYF. The CDR3 DNA reads TGTGCCAGCAGCTCGTGGACGCAGGGCACAGATACGCAGTATTTT.